One sample yielded the 16 T cell receptor beta chains listed below, sequenced in a study of identical twins. MiXCR, run by TCRdb on the 5' RACE reads, gives a single entry per CDR3 protein. This sample has roughly 500,000 distinct CDR3 sequences, with around 20% found just once. This same sample was also taken into another study, of T cells expressing NK-cell markers.

Sequencing was performed on CD4+ T cells sorted from blood. Receptors originate from a woman between 18 and 29 years old in good health.

CDR3 bases: TGTGCCAGCAGCTCTTCCACAGGGGAAGAGACCCAGTACTTC. It encodes CASSSSTGEETQYF. The V call is TRBV7-8, the J call TRBJ2-5, with TRBD1 matching over 7 bases. The germline gives CDR1 SGHVS, CDR2 FQNEAQ. The CDR3 is 14 residues long. The junction had 5 bases not matched to a gene; V was cut back by 4 bases and J by 3 bases.

The V and J genes are TRBV6-1 and TRBJ1-1; TRBD1 matches at 9 bases. V shed 6 bases, J shed 6 bases, and the junction held 8 bases outside the gene matches. Germline V gene sequence: CDR1 MNHNS, CDR2 SASEGT. The CDR3 runs to 14 residues. The CDR3 here is CASRGQGGGSEAFF. The CDR3 DNA reads TGTGCCAGCAGGGGACAGGGAGGGGGCTCTGAAGCTTTCTTT.

This clonotype showed up many times. The rearrangement joins TRBV7-9 to TRBJ2-5; D is possibly TRBD2 (5 bases). Trimming stripped 5 bases from V and 5 bases from J, with 21 bases between. CDR1 is SEHNR and CDR2 is FQNEAQ in the germline V gene (reference sequence). There are 16 residues in the CDR3. The CDR3 loop is CASSLRTGSSGETQYF. CDR3 coding DNA: TGTGCCAGCAGCCTAAGGACGGGAAGTTCGGGGGAGACCCAGTACTTC.

This CDR3 is CASSVGTGKLQETQYF. For the CDR3, the DNA is TGTGCCAGCAGCGTAGGTACGGGAAAACTCCAAGAGACCCAGTACTTC. The chain is built from TRBV9 and TRBJ2-5; weak D call: TRBD2 (5 bases). There are 16 residues in the CDR3. The germline gives CDR1 SGDLS, CDR2 YYNGEE. V was clipped by 0 bases and J by 1 base, with 13 bases between them.

V usage is TRBV7-9 and J usage is TRBJ2-7; D is unclear. Per germline, CDR1 SEHNR and CDR2 FQNEAQ (reference sequence). This CDR3 has 13 residues. V was shortened by 3 bases and J by 5 bases, with 11 bases between the two germline ends. CDR3 amino acids: CASSLVGINEQYF. The CDR3 DNA reads as TGTGCCAGCAGCTTGGTGGGGATCAACGAGCAGTACTTC.

This clonotype turned up a few times. The chain links TRBV12-3 or TRBV12-4 to TRBJ2-7; 7 bases match TRBD1. With V trimmed by 5 bases and J by 3 bases, 10 bases remained unmatched. CDR3 length: 15 amino acids. CDR3 residues: CASSKQGFGVYEQYF. The CDR3 DNA is TGTGCCAGCAGTAAACAGGGGTTTGGGGTCTACGAGCAGTACTTC.

The V and J genes are TRBV30 and TRBJ1-5, with D possibly being TRBD1 (5 bases). The V end lost 0 bases, the J end lost 7 bases, and 10 bases lay between the germline ends. The CDR3 covers 13 residues. The germline V gene encodes CDR1 GTSNPN and CDR2 SVGIG (reference sequence). Here the CDR3 reads CAWSVRGRQPQHF. For the CDR3, the DNA is TGTGCCTGGAGTGTACGGGGGAGGCAGCCCCAGCATTTT.

This clonotype appeared a few times. J is TRBJ1-1 and V is TRBV6-1; D remains unclear. Per germline, CDR1 MNHNS and CDR2 SASEGT. The CDR3 is made up of 13 amino acids. Between the trimmed V and J ends, which lost 9 bases and 0 bases, there was a span of 11 bases. CDR3 bases: TGTGCCAGTTTACGGGTGATGAACACTGAAGCTTTCTTT. It translates to CASLRVMNTEAFF.

This clonotype appeared many times. CDR3 residues: CSARNRQGVYSPLHF. CDR3 DNA sequence: TGCAGTGCCAGAAATCGACAGGGTGTATATTCACCCCTCCACTTT. This chain joins TRBV20-1 and TRBJ1-6; TRBD1 matches at 7 bases. CDR3 length equals 15 residues. Germline CDR1 DFQATT, CDR2 SNEGSKA (reference sequence). The junction had 13 bases not matched to a gene; V was cut back by 6 bases and J by 8 bases.

This clonotype was counted only a few times. The rearrangement joins TRBV20-1 to TRBJ2-7; 7 bases fit TRBD1. Trimming took 0 bases from V and 5 from J; bases not matched to a gene: 7. The CDR3 totals 14 residues. The V gene's germline CDR1 is DFQATT and CDR2 SNEGSKA (reference sequence). As DNA, the CDR3 is TGCAGTGCTAGAGAACAGGGGCCTGAGGACGAGCAGTACTTC. It encodes CSAREQGPEDEQYF.

This clonotype was found a few times. V usage is TRBV5-1 and J usage is TRBJ1-1; a weak D match, TRBD1 (5 bases). This CDR3 is built from 14 residues. CDR1 is SGHRS, CDR2 YFSETQ, per germline. V was trimmed by 2 bases and J by 3 bases, leaving 11 bases between them. In DNA, the CDR3 is TGCGCCAGCAGCTTCGGTGGGGGGGACACTGAAGCTTTCTTT. It translates to CASSFGGGDTEAFF.

This clonotype was picked up many times. The V and J genes are TRBV20-1 and TRBJ1-4, with no clear D. Germline V gene data show CDR1 as DFQATT and CDR2 as SNEGSKA (reference sequence). CDR3 length equals 13 residues. CDR3 sequence (DNA): TGCAGCGCGGAGGGATATAAGAGTGAAAAACTGTTTTTT. It yields the protein CSAEGYKSEKLFF.

The chain recombines TRBV10-3 with TRBJ2-5; weak D call: TRBD2 (6 bases). This CDR3 region has 13 residues. Germline assignment: CDR1 ENHRY and CDR2 SYGVKD. Trimming shortened V by 9 bases and J by 5 bases, and 16 bases separated the two germline ends. The CDR3 region has the DNA TGTGCCATGGCGGAGGGCGAGAAGGAGACCCAGTACTTC. It codes for CAMAEGEKETQYF.

This sequence joins TRBV19 and TRBJ2-1; D unresolved. Germline V gene sequence: CDR1 LNHDA, CDR2 SQIVND (reference sequence). This CDR3 is built from 16 residues. The ends were cut back, 3 bases at V and 4 bases at J, with 16 bases in the middle. The CDR3 loop is CASSITAIPRYNEQFF. CDR3 sequence (DNA): TGTGCCAGTAGTATTACAGCCATACCTCGGTACAATGAGCAGTTCTTC.

This clonotype was counted only a few times. V is TRBV20-1 and J is TRBJ1-6; 9 bases map to TRBD1. Germline values: CDR1 DFQATT, CDR2 SNEGSKA (reference sequence). V lost 1 base and J lost 9; bases outside the gene matches: 13. The CDR3 is made up of 17 amino acids. CDR3 bases: TGCAGTGCTAGAGTTCTTCCTCCGGGACAGGGTGTTTCACCCCTCCACTTT. As protein: CSARVLPPGQGVSPLHF.

The chain uses TRBV20-1 and TRBJ1-3; 7 bases line up with TRBD1. The ends lost 3 bases at V and 3 bases at J; junction bases unmatched: 2. Germline lookup yields CDR1 DFQATT and CDR2 SNEGSKA (reference sequence). The length of the CDR3 is 13 residues. This CDR3 is CSARRTGGNTIYF. CDR3 bases: TGCAGTGCTAGGAGGACAGGTGGAAACACCATATATTTT.